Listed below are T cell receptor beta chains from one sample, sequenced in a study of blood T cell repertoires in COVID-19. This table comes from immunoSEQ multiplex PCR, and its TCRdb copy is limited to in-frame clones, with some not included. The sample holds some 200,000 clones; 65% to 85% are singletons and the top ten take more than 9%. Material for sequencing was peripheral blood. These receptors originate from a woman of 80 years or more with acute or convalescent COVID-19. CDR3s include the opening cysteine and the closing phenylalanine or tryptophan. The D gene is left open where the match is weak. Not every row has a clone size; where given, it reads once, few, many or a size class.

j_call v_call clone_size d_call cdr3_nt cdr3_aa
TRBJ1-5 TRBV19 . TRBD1 TGTGCCAGTAGGAACAGGGGAGTGGGCAATCAGCCCCAGCATTTT CASRNRGVGNQPQHF
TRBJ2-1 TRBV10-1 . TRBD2 TGCGCCAGCAGTGAGTTAGGGCTAGCGGGAGTCAATGAGCAGTTCTTC CASSELGLAGVNEQFF
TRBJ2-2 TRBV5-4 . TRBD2 TGTGCCAGCAGCCGAGCGGGAGGGGCCGGGGAGCTGTTTTTT CASSRAGGAGELFF
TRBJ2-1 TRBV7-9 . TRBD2 TGTGCCAGCAGCTTCGGGGGGGCTGATGAGCAGTTCTTC CASSFGGADEQFF
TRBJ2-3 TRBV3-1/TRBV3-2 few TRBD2 TGTGCCAGCAGCCAAGTCGGGCTAGCGGGAGGGCCAGGAACAGATACGCAGTATTTT CASSQVGLAGGPGTDTQYF
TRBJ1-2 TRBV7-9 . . TGTGCCAGCAGCTTAGGGGCACAGGAGCCCTATGGCTACACCTTC CASSLGAQEPYGYTF
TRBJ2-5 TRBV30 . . TGTGCCTGGGGCGGCTCGGGACAAGAGACCCAGTACTTC CAWGGSGQETQYF
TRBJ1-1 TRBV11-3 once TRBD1 TGTGCCAGCAGCCCCAACCGGGACAGGGGCACTGAAGCTTTCTTT CASSPNRDRGTEAFF
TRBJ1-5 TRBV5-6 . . TGTGCCAGCAGCTTGTGGCAGGGTAGCAATCAGCCCCAGCATTTT CASSLWQGSNQPQHF
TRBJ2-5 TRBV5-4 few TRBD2 TGTGCCAGCAGCTTGGGACTAGCGGTGAACCGGGAGACCCAGTACTTC CASSLGLAVNRETQYF
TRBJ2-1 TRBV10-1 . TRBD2 TGCGCCAGCAGTGGGTCGGGACTAGCGGGTCCATACAATGAGCAGTTCTTC CASSGSGLAGPYNEQFF
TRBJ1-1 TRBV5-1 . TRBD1 TGCGCCAGCAGCTTGGTGGGGACTTACAGGGGGTGGACTGAAGCTTTCTTT CASSLVGTYRGWTEAFF
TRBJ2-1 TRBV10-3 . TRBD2 TGTGCCATCAGTGAGGGTAGCGGGGGAAACAATGAGCAGTTCTTC CAISEGSGGNNEQFF
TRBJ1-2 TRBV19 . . TGTGCCAGTAGCCCCCCGGGGGGCGGCTACACCTTC CASSPPGGGYTF
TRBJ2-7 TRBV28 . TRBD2 TGTGCCAGCAGTTTAGGACTAGCGGGAGCGCTGTACGAGCAGTACTTC CASSLGLAGALYEQYF
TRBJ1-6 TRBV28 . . TGTGCCAGCAGGAGGACGGGGGCCCTCCACTTT CASRRTGALHF
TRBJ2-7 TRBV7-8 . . TGTGCCAGCAGCTTGACCAGGGGTCCCTACGAGCAGTACTTC CASSLTRGPYEQYF
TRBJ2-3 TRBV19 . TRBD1 TGTGCCAGTAGCCCACAGGGGGCCACAGATACGCAGTATTTT CASSPQGATDTQYF
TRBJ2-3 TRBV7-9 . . TGTGCCAGCAGCTCCGCCAGGGGTCGGGATACGCAGTATTTT CASSSARGRDTQYF
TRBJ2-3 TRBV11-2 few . TGTGCCAGCAGCCAAAATACGGGACTCGTCACTAGCACAGATACGCAGTATTTT CASSQNTGLVTSTDTQYF
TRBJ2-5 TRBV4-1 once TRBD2 TGCGCCAGCAGCCAAGAAATATTGAGAAGGGGCGGGGGTAAGGAAGAGACCCAGTACTTC CASSQEILRRGGGKEETQYF
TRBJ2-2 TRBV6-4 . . TGTGCCAGCAGTGTACAGATGAACACCGGGGAGCTGTTTTTT CASSVQMNTGELFF
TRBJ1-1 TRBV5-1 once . TGCGCCAGCTCTGTGGAGGTCTCGAACACTGAAGCTTTCTTT CASSVEVSNTEAFF
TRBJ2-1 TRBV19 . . TGTGCCAGTAGTGGGGCGGTGCAGTTCTTC CASSGAVQFF
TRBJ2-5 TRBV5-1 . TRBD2 TGCGCCAGCAGCCTGGGACTAGCGGGAGGGATAGGAGAGACCCAGTACTTC CASSLGLAGGIGETQYF
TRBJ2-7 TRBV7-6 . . TGTGCCAGCAGCAAATCCACAGTGAACTCCTACGAGCAGTACTTC CASSKSTVNSYEQYF
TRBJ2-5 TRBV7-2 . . TGTGCCAGCACCCTTGGGGCAGGGCCACAAGAGACCCAGTACTTC CASTLGAGPQETQYF
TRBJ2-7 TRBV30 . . TGTGCCTGGAGTCCTCGGACGGGATCTTTCTCCTACGAGCAGTACTTC CAWSPRTGSFSYEQYF
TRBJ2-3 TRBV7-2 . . TGTGCCAGCAGCCTTGGAGGCAGGGGAGGGTTGGTAATGGATACGCAGTATTTT CASSLGGRGGLVMDTQYF
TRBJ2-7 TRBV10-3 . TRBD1 TGTGCCATAGGGACAGTCTCCTACGAGCAGTACTTC CAIGTVSYEQYF
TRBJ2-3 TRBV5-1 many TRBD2 TGCGCCAGCAGCTTGCCGACTAGCGTCGGACCAGTGAACACAGATACGCAGTATTTT CASSLPTSVGPVNTDTQYF
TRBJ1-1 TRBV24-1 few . TGTGCCACCAGTGATTTGTATGAATTGGGGGGTTTGGGCTCAGTAGAACAGACTGAAGCTTTCTTT CATSDLYELGGLGSVEQTEAFF
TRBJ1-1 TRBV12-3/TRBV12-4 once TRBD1 TGTGCCAGCAGCCGACAGGGGAACACTGAAGCTTTCTTT CASSRQGNTEAFF
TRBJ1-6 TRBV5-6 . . TGTGCCAGCAGCTTGGGACTCCCCGCCTTCTATAATTCACCCCTCCACTTT CASSLGLPAFYNSPLHF
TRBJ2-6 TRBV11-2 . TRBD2 TGTGCCAGCAGCCCCCGGACTAGTAGACAAGGGGCCAACGTCCTGACTTTC CASSPRTSRQGANVLTF
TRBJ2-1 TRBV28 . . TGTGCCAGCAGTGAGGGCCTCTCCTACAATGAGCAGTTCTTC CASSEGLSYNEQFF
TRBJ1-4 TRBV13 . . TGTGCCAGCAGACCGGCCGGGGGAAATGAAAAACTGTTTTTT CASRPAGGNEKLFF
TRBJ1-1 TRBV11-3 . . TGTGCCAGCAGCTTGACAACTAACACTGAAGCTTTCTTT CASSLTTNTEAFF
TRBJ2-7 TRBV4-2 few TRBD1 TGTGCCAGCAGCCAAGAGCCTCCGGGACAGGGGGCGGGCGAGCAGTACTTC CASSQEPPGQGAGEQYF
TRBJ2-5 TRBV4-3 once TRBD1 TGCGCCAGCAGCCTGAACACCGGGACAGGGGGTGAGACCCAGTACTTC CASSLNTGTGGETQYF
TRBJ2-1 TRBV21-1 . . TGTGCCAGCAGCAAAGATGCGGTAAGAGATAGGCTTAATGAGCAGTTCTTC CASSKDAVRDRLNEQFF
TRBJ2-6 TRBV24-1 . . TGTGCCACCAGTGATTCGCTACAGGGCTCTGGGGCCAACGTCCTGACTTTC CATSDSLQGSGANVLTF
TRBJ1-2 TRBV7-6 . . TGTGCCAGCAGCATACAGGGTTTCGAGGGCTACACCTTC CASSIQGFEGYTF
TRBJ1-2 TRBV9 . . TGTGCCAGCAGCGTAGGAGTCCAGGACAGCCTTTGGAGAGGCTACACCTTC CASSVGVQDSLWRGYTF
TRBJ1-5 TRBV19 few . TGTGCCAGTAGTATAAGCCCCGGGACTCCGGGCCAGCAGCCCCAGCATTTT CASSISPGTPGQQPQHF
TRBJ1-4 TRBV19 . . TGTGCCAGTAGAACAGGGAGCGTAGGGGAAAAACTGTTTTTT CASRTGSVGEKLFF
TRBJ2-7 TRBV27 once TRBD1 TGTGCCAGCAGTTTTGACAGGACAGGGGATAGGTACTTC CASSFDRTGDRYF
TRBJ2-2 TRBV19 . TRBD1 TGTGCCAGTAGCCCCCTGGACAGGGGAGAGACCGGGGAGCTGTTTTTT CASSPLDRGETGELFF
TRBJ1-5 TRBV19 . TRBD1 TGTGCCAGTAGTCAACGACAGGGGCGGAATCAGCCCCAGCATTTT CASSQRQGRNQPQHF
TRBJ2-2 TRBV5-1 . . TGCGCCAGCAGCTTGGGACAGAACACCGGGGAGCTGTTTTTT CASSLGQNTGELFF
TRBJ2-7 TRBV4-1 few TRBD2 TGCGCCAGCAGCCGGATTGCTAGCGGGGGGTACGAGCAGTACTTC CASSRIASGGYEQYF
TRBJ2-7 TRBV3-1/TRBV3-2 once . TGTGCCAGCAGCCTCCTAGGGGCTATTCCCCCCGAGCAGTACTTC CASSLLGAIPPEQYF
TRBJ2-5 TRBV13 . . TGTGCCAGCAGCTACCGACTAGAAGCGGGCCGCTACCAAGAGACCCAGTACTTC CASSYRLEAGRYQETQYF
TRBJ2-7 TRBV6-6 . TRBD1 TGTGCCAGCAGGCGGACAGGCGGAAACTACGAGCAGTACTTC CASRRTGGNYEQYF